This TCR beta chain appears in the sequencing data of a study of technical replicates of blood from a handful of donors. Using immunoSEQ multiplex PCR, the repertoire was profiled, and TCRdb retains in-frame clones only, with some absent. Of 85,000 to 95,000 clones detected, around 96% appear once; the ten largest clones hold about 0.39%. This clone came up a few times. The germline V and J ends were trimmed by 4 bases and 0 bases, with 15 bases remaining between them. The CDR3 extends over 16 amino acids. Germline assignment: CDR1 MGHRA and CDR2 YSYEKL. The sample was T cells isolated from PBMCs. This chain uses TRBV4-1 with TRBJ1-1, with D perhaps matching TRBD1 (6 bases). This TCR derives from a human donor in good health. The CDR3 DNA is TGCGCCAGCAGCCCAAATTTTTGGGGGCTGAACACTGAAGCTTTCTTT. Protein: CASSPNFWGLNTEAFF.